This T cell receptor (beta chain) appears in the sequencing data of a study of T cell responses to AZD1222 COVID-19 vaccine. The CDR3 runs 14 residues. The germline gives CDR1 SGHTS, CDR2 YDEGEE. V was clipped by 4 bases and J by 3 bases, with 11 bases between them. Pooling of second doses given at about 4 or about 12 weeks was done. Repertoires were generated with immunoSEQ multiplex PCR, while TCRdb's copy carries only in-frame clones and drops some. Among 100,000 or so clones listed, roughly nine tenths were seen once. This sequence originates from an adult who received the AZD1222 COVID-19 vaccine. This chain joins TRBV5-8 and TRBJ1-5; no clear D. The sample here was peripheral blood, taken 28 days after the second AZD1222 dose. In nucleotides, the CDR3 is TGTGCCAGCAGCCACAGTAGATTCAATCAGCCCCAGCATTTT. This gives the protein CASSHSRFNQPQHF.